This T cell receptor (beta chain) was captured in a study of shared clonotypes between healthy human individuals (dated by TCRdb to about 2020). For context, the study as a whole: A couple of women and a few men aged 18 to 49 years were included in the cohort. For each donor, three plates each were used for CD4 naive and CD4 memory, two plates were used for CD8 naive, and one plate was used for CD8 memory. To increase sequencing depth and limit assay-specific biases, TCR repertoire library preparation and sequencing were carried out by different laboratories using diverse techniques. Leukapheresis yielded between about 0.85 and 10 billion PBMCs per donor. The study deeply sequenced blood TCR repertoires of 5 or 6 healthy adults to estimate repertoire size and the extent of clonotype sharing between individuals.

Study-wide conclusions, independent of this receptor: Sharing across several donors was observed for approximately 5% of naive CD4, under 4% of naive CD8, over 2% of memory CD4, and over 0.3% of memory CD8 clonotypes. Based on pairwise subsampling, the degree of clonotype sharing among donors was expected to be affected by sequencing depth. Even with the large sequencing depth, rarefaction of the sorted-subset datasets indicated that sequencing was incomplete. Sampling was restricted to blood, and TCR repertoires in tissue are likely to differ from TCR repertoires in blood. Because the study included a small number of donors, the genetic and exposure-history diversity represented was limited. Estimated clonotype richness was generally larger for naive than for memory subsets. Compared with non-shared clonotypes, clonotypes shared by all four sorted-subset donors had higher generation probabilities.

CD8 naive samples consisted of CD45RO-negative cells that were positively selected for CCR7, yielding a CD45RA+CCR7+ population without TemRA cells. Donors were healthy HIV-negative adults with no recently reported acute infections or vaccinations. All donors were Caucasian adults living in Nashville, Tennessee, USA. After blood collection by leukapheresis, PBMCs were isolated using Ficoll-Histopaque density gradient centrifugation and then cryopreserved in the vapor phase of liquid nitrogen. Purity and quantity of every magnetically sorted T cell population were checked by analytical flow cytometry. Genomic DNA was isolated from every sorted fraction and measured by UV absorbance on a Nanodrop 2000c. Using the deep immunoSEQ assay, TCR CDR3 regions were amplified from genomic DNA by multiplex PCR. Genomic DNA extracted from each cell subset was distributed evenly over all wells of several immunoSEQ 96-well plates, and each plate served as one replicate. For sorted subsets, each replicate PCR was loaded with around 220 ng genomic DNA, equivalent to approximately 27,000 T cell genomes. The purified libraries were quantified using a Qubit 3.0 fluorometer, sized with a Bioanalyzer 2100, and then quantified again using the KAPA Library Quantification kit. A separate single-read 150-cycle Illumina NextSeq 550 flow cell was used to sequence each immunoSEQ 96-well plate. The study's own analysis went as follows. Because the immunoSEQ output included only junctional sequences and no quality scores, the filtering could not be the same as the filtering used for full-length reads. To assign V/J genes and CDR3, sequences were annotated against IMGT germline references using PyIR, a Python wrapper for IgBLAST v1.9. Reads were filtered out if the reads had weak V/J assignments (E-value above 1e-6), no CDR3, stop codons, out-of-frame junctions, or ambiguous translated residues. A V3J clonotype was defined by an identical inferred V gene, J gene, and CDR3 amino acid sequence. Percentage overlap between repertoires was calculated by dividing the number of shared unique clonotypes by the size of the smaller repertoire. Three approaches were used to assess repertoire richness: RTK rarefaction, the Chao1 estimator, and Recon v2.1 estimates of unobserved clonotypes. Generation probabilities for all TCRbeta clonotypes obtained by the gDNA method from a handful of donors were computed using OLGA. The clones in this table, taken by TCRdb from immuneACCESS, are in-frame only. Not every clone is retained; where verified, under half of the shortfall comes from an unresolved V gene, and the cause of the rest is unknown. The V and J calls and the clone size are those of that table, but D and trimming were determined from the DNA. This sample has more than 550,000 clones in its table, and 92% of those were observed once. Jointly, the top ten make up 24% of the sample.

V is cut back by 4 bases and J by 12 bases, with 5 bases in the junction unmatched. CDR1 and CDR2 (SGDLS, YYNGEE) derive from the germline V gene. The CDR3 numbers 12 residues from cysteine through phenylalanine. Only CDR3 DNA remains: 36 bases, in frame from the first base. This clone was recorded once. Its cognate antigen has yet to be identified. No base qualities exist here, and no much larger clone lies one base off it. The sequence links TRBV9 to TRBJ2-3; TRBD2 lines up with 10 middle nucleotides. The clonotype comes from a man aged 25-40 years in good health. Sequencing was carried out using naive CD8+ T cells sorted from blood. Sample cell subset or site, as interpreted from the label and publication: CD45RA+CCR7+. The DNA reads TGTGCCAGCAGCAATGGACTAGCGGCACAGTATTTT. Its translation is CASSNGLAAQYF.